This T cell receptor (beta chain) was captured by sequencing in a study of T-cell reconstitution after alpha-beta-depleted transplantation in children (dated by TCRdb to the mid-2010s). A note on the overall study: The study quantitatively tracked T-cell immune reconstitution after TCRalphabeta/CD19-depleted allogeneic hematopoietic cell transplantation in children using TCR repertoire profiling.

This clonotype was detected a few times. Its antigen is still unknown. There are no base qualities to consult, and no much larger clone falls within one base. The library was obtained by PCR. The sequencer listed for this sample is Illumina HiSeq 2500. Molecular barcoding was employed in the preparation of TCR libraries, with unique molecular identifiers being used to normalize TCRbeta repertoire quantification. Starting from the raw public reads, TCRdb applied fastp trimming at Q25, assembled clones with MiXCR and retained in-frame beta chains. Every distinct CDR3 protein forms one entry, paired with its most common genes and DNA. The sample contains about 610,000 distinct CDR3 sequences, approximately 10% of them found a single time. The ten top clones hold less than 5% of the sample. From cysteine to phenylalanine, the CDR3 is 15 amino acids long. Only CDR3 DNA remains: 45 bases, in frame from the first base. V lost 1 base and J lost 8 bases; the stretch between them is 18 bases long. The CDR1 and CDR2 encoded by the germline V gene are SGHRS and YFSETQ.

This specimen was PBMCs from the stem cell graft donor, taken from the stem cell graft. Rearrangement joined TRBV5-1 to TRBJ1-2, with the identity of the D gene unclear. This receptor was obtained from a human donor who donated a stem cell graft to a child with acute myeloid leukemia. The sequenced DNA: TGCGCCAGCAGCTTGAACGAAGTGGGTCGGGGAGGCTACACCTTC. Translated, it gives CASSLNEVGRGGYTF.